This T cell receptor (beta chain) was observed in a study of T cells in Graves' hyperthyroidism and ophthalmopathy. The CDR3 is 16 residues long. After removal of 3 bases from V and 6 bases from J, the junction contained 9 bases not matched to a gene. RNA transcripts served as the template for amplifying TCR beta CDR3 regions. A first-round RT-PCR of the TCR CDR3 used the HTBI primer set. TCRdb recomputed calls from the multiplex PCR reads with MiXCR, one row per CDR3 protein. The profile shows approximately 600,000 distinct CDR3 sequences, roughly 20% of them singletons. This clonotype was detected many times. Antigen specificity is unknown. The study's findings and limits: Ophthalmopathy, which appeared later, was predicted by the model a median 6.5 months before onset.

The clonotype comes from a man aged 30-40 years with Graves' ophthalmopathy. V and J are TRBV12-3 or TRBV12-4 and TRBJ2-1; 9 bases are shared with TRBD2. What was sequenced was blood. The CDR3 nucleotides read TGTGCCAGCAGTTTTTCTCTAGCGGGATTTGGCAATGAGCAGTTCTTC. It encodes CASSFSLAGFGNEQFF.